The source of this TCR beta chain is a study of T cell responses to AZD1222 COVID-19 vaccine. Sequencing used immunoSEQ multiplex PCR; TCRdb keeps in-frame clones, though not all of them. The table lists about 140,000 clones, around 93% of them singletons. The V gene end was trimmed by 0 bases and the J gene end by 4 bases; junction bases not matched to a gene: 2. Germline V gives CDR1 LGHDT, CDR2 YNNKEL (reference sequence). This CDR3 region has 15 residues. The sequence derives from an adult who received the AZD1222 COVID-19 vaccine. The chain has TRBV3-1 (or the pseudogene TRBV3-2) and TRBJ2-1, with 8 bases that match TRBD2. The sample consisted of peripheral blood, taken 28 days after the second AZD1222 dose. The CDR3 coding sequence is TGTGCCAGCAGCCAAGAATTAGCGGGGTACAATGAGCAGTTCTTC. Protein: CASSQELAGYNEQFF.